The present TCR beta chain was sequenced within a study of control samples from healthy donors and cancer patients. Trimming removed 6 bases at V and 10 bases at J, with 16 bases between. Germline V lookup: CDR1 SGHAT, CDR2 FQDESV (reference sequence). This CDR3 comprises 13 residues. The repertoire was sequenced with immunoSEQ multiplex PCR; TCRdb's copy has only in-frame clones and lacks some. Of approximately 140,000 clones listed, just under 90% were seen once; the top ten hold over 6.5%. What was sequenced was PBMCs. The source is a man aged 45-65 years with head and neck cancer. This chain joins TRBV11-1 and TRBJ2-1; TRBD1 is a possible D gene (5 bases). CDR3 sequence: CASSWGQAKEQFF. The CDR3 bases are TGTGCCAGCAGTTGGGGCCAGGCGAAGGAGCAGTTCTTC.